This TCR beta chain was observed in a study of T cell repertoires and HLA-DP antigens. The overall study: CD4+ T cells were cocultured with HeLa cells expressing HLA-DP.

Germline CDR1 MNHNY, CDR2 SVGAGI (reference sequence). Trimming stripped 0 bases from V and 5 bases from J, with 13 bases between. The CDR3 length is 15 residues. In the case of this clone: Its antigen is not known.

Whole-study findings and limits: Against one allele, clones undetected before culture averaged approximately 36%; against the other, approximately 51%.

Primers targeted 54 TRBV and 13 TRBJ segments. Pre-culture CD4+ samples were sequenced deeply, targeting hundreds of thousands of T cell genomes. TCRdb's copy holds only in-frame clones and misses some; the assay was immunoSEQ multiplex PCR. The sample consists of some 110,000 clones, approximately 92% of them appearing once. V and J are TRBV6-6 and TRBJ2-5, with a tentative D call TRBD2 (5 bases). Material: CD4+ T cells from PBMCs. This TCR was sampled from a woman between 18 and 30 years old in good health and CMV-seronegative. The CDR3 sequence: CASSYSELGTETQYF. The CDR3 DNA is TGTGCCAGCAGTTACTCGGAACTAGGAACGGAGACCCAGTACTTC.